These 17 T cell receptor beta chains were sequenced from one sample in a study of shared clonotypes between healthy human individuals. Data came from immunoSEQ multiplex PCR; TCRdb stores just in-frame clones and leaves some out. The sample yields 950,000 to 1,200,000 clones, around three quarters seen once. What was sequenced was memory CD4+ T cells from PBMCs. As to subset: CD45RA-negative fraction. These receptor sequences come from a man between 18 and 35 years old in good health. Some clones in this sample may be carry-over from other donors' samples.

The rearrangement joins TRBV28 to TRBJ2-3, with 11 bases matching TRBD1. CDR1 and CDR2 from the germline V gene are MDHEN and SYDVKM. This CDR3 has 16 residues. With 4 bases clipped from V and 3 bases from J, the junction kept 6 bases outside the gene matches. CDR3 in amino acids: CASSSRDRGYTDTQYF. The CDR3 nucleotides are TGTGCCAGCAGTTCCCGGGACAGGGGGTATACAGATACGCAGTATTTT.

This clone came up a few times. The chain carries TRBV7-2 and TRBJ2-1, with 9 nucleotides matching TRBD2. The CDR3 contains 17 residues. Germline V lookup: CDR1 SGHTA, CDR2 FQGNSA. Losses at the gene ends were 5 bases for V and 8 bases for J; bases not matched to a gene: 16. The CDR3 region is CASSHGLAPSWRHEQFF. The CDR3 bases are TGTGCCAGCAGCCATGGACTAGCGCCAAGTTGGCGCCATGAGCAGTTCTTC.

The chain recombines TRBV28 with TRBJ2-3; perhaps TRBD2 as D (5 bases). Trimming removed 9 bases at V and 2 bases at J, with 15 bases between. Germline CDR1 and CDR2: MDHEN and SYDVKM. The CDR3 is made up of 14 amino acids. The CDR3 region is CASNLGGDTDTQYF. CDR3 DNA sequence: TGTGCCAGTAACCTCGGAGGAGACACAGATACGCAGTATTTT.

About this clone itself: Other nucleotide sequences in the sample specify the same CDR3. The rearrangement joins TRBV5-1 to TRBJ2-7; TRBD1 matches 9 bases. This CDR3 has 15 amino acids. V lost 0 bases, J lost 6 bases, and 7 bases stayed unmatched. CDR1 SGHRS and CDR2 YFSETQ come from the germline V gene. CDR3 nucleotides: TGCGCCAGCAGCTTGGCCGGGACAGGGTTGGGCGAGCAGTACTTC. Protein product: CASSLAGTGLGEQYF.

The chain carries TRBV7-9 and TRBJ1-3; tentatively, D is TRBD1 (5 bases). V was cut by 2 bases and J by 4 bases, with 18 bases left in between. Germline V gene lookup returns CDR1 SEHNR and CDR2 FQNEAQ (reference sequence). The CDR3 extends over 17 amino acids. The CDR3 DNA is TGTGCCAGCAGCTTAAGGGAGGTCGGGCAGGGAGGAAACACCATATATTTT. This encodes CASSLREVGQGGNTIYF.

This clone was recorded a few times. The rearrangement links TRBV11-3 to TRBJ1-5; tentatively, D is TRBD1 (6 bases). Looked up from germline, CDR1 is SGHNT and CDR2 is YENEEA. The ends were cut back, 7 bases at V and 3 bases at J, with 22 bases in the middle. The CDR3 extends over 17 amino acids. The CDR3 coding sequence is TGTGCCAGCATCCGGTTGAGTGGGGGGGCCCCCAATCAGCCCCAGCATTTT. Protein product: CASIRLSGGAPNQPQHF.

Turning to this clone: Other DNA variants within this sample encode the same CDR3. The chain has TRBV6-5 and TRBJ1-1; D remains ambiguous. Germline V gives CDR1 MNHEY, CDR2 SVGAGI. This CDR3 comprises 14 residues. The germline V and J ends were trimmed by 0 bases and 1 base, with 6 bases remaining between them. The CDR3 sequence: CASSYSGGNTEAFF. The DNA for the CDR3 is TGTGCCAGCAGTTACTCAGGAGGGAACACTGAAGCTTTCTTT.

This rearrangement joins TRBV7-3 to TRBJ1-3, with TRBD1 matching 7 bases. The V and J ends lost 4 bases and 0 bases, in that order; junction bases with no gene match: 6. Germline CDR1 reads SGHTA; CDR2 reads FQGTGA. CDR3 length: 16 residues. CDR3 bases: TGTGCCAGCAGCTCCTCGGACAGGCACTCTGGAAACACCATATATTTT. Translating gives CASSSSDRHSGNTIYF.

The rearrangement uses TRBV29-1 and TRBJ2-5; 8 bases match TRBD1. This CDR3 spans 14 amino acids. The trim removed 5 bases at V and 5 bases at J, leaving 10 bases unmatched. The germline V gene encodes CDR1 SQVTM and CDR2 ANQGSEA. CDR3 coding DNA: TGCAGCGTTACCGACAGGGGTAGTGTGGAGACCCAGTACTTC. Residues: CSVTDRGSVETQYF. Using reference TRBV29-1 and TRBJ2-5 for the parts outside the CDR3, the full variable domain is SAVISQKPSRDICQRGTSLTIQCQVDSQVTMMFWYRQQPGQSLTLIATANQGSEATYESGFVIDKFPISRPNLTFSTLTVSNMSPEDSSIYLCSVTDRGSVETQYFGPGTRLLVL.

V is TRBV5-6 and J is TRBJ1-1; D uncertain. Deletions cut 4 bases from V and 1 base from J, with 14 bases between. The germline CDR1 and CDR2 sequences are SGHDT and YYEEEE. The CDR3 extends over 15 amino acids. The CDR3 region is CASSRWPAKNTEAFF. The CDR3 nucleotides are TGTGCCAGCAGCAGGTGGCCAGCCAAGAACACTGAAGCTTTCTTT.

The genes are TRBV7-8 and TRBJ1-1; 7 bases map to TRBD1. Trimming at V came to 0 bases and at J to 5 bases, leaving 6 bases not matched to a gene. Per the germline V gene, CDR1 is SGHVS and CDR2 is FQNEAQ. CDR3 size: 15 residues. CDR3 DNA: TGTGCCAGCAGCTTAGCTCAGGGGGGTCGGACTGAAGCTTTCTTT. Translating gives CASSLAQGGRTEAFF.

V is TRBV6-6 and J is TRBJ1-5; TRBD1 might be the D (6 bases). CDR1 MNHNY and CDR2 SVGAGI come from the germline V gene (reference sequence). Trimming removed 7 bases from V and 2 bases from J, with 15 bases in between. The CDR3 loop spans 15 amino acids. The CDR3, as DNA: TGTGCCAGCACCATAGGGAGACAGGGCAATCAGCCCCAGCATTTT. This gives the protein CASTIGRQGNQPQHF.

CDR3 in amino acids: CASSSWGGDYNEQFF. CDR3 bases: TGTGCCAGCAGTTCATGGGGCGGGGATTACAATGAGCAGTTCTTC. This chain links TRBV27 with TRBJ2-1, with TRBD2 as a possible D gene (6 bases). The CDR3 loop spans 15 amino acids. V lost 4 bases and J lost 4, with 14 bases in between. Germline V gene data show CDR1 as MNHEY and CDR2 as SMNVEV (reference sequence).

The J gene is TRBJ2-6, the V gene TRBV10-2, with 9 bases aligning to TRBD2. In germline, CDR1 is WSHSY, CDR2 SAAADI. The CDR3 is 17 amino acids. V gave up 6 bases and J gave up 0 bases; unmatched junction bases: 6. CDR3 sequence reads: CASRGASGISGANVLTF. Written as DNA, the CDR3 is TGCGCCAGCAGAGGCGCTAGCGGGATCTCTGGGGCCAACGTCCTGACTTTC.

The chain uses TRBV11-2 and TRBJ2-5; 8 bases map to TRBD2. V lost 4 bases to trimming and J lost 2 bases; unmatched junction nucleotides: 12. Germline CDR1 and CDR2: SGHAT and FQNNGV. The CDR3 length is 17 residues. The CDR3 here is CASSSRGGYRVQETQYF. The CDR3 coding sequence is TGTGCCAGCAGCTCACGGGGGGGCTACAGGGTGCAAGAGACCCAGTACTTC.

CDR3 DNA: TGTGCCAGCAGCCCCCGGCTTCCTCGTAGCGAGCAGTACTTC. Its translation: CASSPRLPRSEQYF. This chain uses TRBV13 with TRBJ2-7; no firm D call. Looked up from germline, CDR1 is PRHDT and CDR2 is FYEKMQ (reference sequence). V lost 5 bases to trimming and J lost 6 bases, with 17 bases between them. This CDR3 has 14 residues.

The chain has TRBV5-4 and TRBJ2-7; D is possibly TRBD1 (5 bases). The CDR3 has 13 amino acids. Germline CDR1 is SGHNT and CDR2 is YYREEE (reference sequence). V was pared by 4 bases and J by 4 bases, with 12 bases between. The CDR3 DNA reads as TGTGCCAGCAGCGCGAGACAGTCTTACGAGCAGTACTTC. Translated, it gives CASSARQSYEQYF.